Below, 6 T cell receptor beta chains from the same sample are listed, as sequenced in a study of blood T cell repertoires in COVID-19. The data were produced by immunoSEQ multiplex PCR, yet TCRdb's version contains in-frame clones alone and is incomplete. Here the sample spans under 75,000 clones, over 75% being singletons. Sequenced: peripheral blood. These TCRs come from a human donor in a cohort sampled during active COVID-19.

The V gene is TRBV6-5, the J gene TRBJ2-1, with TRBD2 identical over 8 bases. The CDR3 is 15 amino acids. J was trimmed by 4 bases and V by 0 bases; bases with no gene match: 2. Per the germline V gene, CDR1 is MNHEY and CDR2 is SVGAGI. The CDR3 DNA sequence: TGTGCCAGCAGTTACTCCGGGGGGGGGTACAATGAGCAGTTCTTC. Its translation: CASSYSGGGYNEQFF.

The chain joins TRBV12-3 or TRBV12-4 to TRBJ1-5; no reliable D call. V shed 2 bases and J shed 10 bases, with 6 bases lying between them. The CDR3 totals 11 residues. CDR3 loop: CASSLNSPQHF. The CDR3 DNA reads TGTGCCAGCAGTTTAAATTCACCCCAGCATTTT.

This chain uses TRBV6-2 or TRBV6-3 with TRBJ1-1; 8 bases match TRBD1. From germline, CDR1 is MNHEY and CDR2 SVGEGT. This CDR3 is 15 amino acids long. J lost 5 bases, V lost 6 bases, and 11 bases had no gene match. The CDR3 DNA follows: TGTGCCAGCAGCCGCGCCACCAGGGGGCGGACTGAAGCTTTCTTT. Translated: CASSRATRGRTEAFF.

The rearrangement links TRBV5-4 to TRBJ1-1; tentative D call: TRBD1 (5 bases). V gave up 0 bases and J gave up 0 bases, with 18 bases separating them. Germline values: CDR1 SGHNT, CDR2 YYREEE (reference sequence). This CDR3 spans 18 amino acids. This CDR3 is CASSLVQGWGGVNTEAFF. CDR3 in DNA: TGTGCCAGCAGCTTGGTTCAGGGATGGGGAGGTGTGAACACTGAAGCTTTCTTT.

The V and J genes are TRBV28 and TRBJ1-3, with D maybe TRBD1 (5 bases). The CDR3 length is 17 residues. Trimming removed 2 bases from V and 3 bases from J, with 17 bases in between. Germline-derived CDR1 and CDR2 are MDHEN and SYDVKM. The CDR3 sequence: CASSLGRGRGYGNTIYF. CDR3 coding DNA: TGTGCCAGCAGTTTAGGCCGAGGACGGGGGTATGGAAACACCATATATTTT.

This chain links TRBV25-1 with TRBJ1-2, with TRBD1 as a possible D gene (6 bases). Trimming pared 2 bases from V and 4 bases from J, leaving 20 bases between. There are 17 residues in the CDR3. Germline-derived CDR1 and CDR2 are MGHDK and SYGVNS. The CDR3 sequence is CASSERGGGQPFYGYTF. The CDR3, as DNA: TGTGCCAGCAGTGAAAGGGGAGGGGGGCAACCCTTCTATGGCTACACCTTC.